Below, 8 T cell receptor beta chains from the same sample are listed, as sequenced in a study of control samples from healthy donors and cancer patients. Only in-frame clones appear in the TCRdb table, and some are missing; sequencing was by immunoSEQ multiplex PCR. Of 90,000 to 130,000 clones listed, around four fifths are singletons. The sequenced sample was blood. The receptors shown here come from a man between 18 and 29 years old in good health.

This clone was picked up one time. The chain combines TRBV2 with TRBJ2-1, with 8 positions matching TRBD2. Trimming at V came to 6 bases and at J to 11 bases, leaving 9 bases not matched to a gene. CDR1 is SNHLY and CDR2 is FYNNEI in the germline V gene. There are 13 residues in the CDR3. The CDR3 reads CASSAGTSLQQFF. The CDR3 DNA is TGTGCCAGCAGCGCCGGGACTAGTCTTCAGCAGTTCTTC.

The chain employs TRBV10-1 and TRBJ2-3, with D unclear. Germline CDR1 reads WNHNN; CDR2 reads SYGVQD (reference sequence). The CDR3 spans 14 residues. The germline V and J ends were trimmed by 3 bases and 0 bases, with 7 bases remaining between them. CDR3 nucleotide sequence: TGCGCCAGCAGTGACCCCGGAAGCACAGATACGCAGTATTTT. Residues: CASSDPGSTDTQYF.

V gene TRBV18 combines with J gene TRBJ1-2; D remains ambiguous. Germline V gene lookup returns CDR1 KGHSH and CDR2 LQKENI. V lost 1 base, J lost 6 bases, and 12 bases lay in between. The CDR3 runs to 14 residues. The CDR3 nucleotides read TGTGCCAGCTCACCACGGGCCGAGAGCGATGGCTACACCTTC. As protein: CASSPRAESDGYTF.

The CDR3 loop reads CAWSVLGTGVGYTF. The CDR3 DNA reads as TGTGCCTGGAGTGTTCTTGGGACAGGGGTAGGCTACACCTTC. This sequence joins TRBV30 and TRBJ1-2; TRBD1 matches at 10 bases. Germline lookup yields CDR1 GTSNPN and CDR2 SVGIG (reference sequence). The V segment lost 0 bases and the J segment 8 bases; nucleotides outside the gene matches: 6. The length of the CDR3 is 14 residues. Together with reference TRBV30 and TRBJ1-2, the CDR3 gives the full variable domain: SQTIHQWPATLVQPVGSPLSLECTVEGTSNPNLYWYRQAAGRGLQLLFYSVGIGQISSEVPQNLSASRPQDRQFILSSKKLLLSDSGFYLCAWSVLGTGVGYTFGSGTRLTVV.

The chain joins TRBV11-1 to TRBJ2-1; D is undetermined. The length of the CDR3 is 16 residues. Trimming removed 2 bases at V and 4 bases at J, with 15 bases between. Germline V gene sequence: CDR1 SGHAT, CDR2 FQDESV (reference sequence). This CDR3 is CASSLSGRFFYNEQFF. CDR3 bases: TGTGCCAGCAGCTTATCGGGCCGGTTCTTTTACAATGAGCAGTTCTTC.

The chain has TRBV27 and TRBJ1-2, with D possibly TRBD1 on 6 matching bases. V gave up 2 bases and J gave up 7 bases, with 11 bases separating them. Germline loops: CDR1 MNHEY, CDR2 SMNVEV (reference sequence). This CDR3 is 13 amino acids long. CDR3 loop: CASSLGRGSGYTF. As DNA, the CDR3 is TGTGCCAGCAGTTTAGGGAGGGGGAGTGGCTACACCTTC.

CDR3 protein: CASGSLPRGTYTEAFF. The CDR3 nucleotides read TGTGCTAGTGGTTCCCTCCCACGGGGTACCTACACTGAAGCTTTCTTT. The chain couples TRBV12-5 to TRBJ1-1; no reliable D call. This CDR3 is built from 16 residues. Per germline, CDR1 LGHNT and CDR2 FRNRAP. V dropped 4 bases and J dropped 3 bases, with 18 bases sitting between them.

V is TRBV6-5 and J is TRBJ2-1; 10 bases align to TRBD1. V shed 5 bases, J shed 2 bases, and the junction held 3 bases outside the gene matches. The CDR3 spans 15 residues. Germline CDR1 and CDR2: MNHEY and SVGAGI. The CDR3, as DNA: TGTGCCAGCAGTACAGACAGGGGGCCCTACAATGAGCAGTTCTTC. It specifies CASSTDRGPYNEQFF.